Each of the 13 T cell receptor beta chains below was sequenced from the same sample in a study of blood T cell repertoires in COVID-19. This table comes from immunoSEQ multiplex PCR, and its TCRdb copy is limited to in-frame clones, with some not included. The sample consists of approximately 240,000 clones, 80% to 85% of them appearing once. What was sequenced was peripheral blood. The receptors come from a woman aged 60-75 years who had recovered from COVID-19.

The chain has TRBV5-1 and TRBJ2-7; 9 nucleotides agree with TRBD1. The J segment lost 9 bases and the V segment lost 5 bases, leaving 9 bases of the junction unmatched. This CDR3 is built from 13 residues. CDR1 and CDR2 from the germline V gene are SGHRS and YFSETQ. CDR3: CASSSGTGNGQYF. The CDR3, as DNA: TGCGCCAGCAGTTCCGGGACAGGGAATGGGCAGTACTTC.

The chain uses TRBV28 and TRBJ1-2; tentative D call: TRBD1 (5 bases). V lost 6 bases and J lost 4, with 9 bases in between. CDR3 size: 12 residues. The germline V gene encodes CDR1 MDHEN and CDR2 SYDVKM. CDR3 loop: CASRPGGYGYTF. The CDR3 DNA reads TGTGCCAGCAGACCCGGGGGCTATGGCTACACCTTC.

The chain combines TRBV29-1 with TRBJ2-3, with a possible D match to TRBD1 (6 bases). Germline V gene lookup returns CDR1 SQVTM and CDR2 ANQGSEA. V shed 6 bases and J shed 2 bases, with 18 bases lying between them. The length of the CDR3 is 15 residues. The CDR3 loop is CSVPYPDRNTDTQYF. The DNA of the CDR3 is TGCAGCGTCCCCTACCCGGACAGAAACACAGATACGCAGTATTTT.

The CDR3 is CASSYVRGRFESGANVLTF. The CDR3 region has the DNA TGTGCCAGCAGTTACGTCAGGGGGCGCTTTGAATCTGGGGCCAACGTCCTGACTTTC. The chain uses TRBV6-2 or TRBV6-3 and TRBJ2-6; 8 bases agree with TRBD1. Germline CDR1 and CDR2: MNHEY and SVGEGT. This CDR3 comprises 19 residues. V lost 2 bases and J lost 1; bases outside the gene matches: 10.

This chain connects TRBV27 to TRBJ1-2, with TRBD1 identical over 8 bases. V lost 0 bases, J lost 3 bases, and 9 bases stayed unmatched. CDR3 length equals 17 residues. Germline CDR1 MNHEY, CDR2 SMNVEV (reference sequence). The CDR3 coding sequence is TGTGCCAGCAGTTTATCGTCGGCAGGGGGCGCATACTATGGCTACACCTTC. Protein: CASSLSSAGGAYYGYTF.

This clone has only a few counts. The chain has TRBV9 and TRBJ2-1; a weak D match, TRBD1 (5 bases). Per germline, CDR1 SGDLS and CDR2 YYNGEE. Trimming left V 0 bases short and J 8 bases short, with 6 bases between. The CDR3 contains 12 residues. The CDR3 region has the DNA TGTGCCAGCAGCGTAGAGGGGTATGAGCAGTTCTTC. It specifies CASSVEGYEQFF.

This clone has a single count. The chain uses TRBV5-4 and TRBJ1-2; 7 bases align to TRBD1. Germline CDR1 SGHNT, CDR2 YYREEE (reference sequence). V shed 0 bases, J shed 6 bases, and the junction held 8 bases outside the gene matches. There are 15 residues in the CDR3. The CDR3 here is CASSLVEGAYHGYTF. CDR3 nucleotide sequence: TGTGCCAGCAGCTTGGTGGAGGGGGCGTACCATGGCTACACCTTC.

This rearrangement joins TRBV19 to TRBJ1-1; D is possibly TRBD1 (6 bases). The V gene's germline CDR1 is LNHDA and CDR2 SQIVND (reference sequence). Trimming cost V 1 base and J 2 bases, with 8 bases left between them. This CDR3 contains 14 residues. The DNA of the CDR3 is TGTGCCAGTAGTATAGGACAGGCTAACACTGAAGCTTTCTTT. This encodes CASSIGQANTEAFF.

J is TRBJ1-1 and V is TRBV6-6; D remains ambiguous. CDR3 length: 16 amino acids. Trimming removed 0 bases from V and 0 bases from J, with 11 bases in between. Germline-derived CDR1 and CDR2 are MNHNY and SVGAGI (reference sequence). CDR3 residues: CASSYSPGKLNTEAFF. For the CDR3, the DNA is TGTGCCAGCAGTTACTCGCCCGGGAAGCTGAACACTGAAGCTTTCTTT.

The chain uses TRBV18 and TRBJ2-1, with 8 bases aligning to TRBD2. The germline V gene has CDR1 KGHSH and CDR2 LQKENI. The CDR3 is 15 residues long. V was clipped by 1 base and J by 2 bases; unmatched bases: 1. CDR3 residues: CASSPLAGTYNEQFF. As DNA, the CDR3 is TGTGCCAGCTCACCACTAGCGGGGACCTACAATGAGCAGTTCTTC.

The V and J genes are TRBV9 and TRBJ2-3; TRBD1 agrees at 7 bases. The germline gives CDR1 SGDLS, CDR2 YYNGEE. Trimming cost V 0 bases and J 3 bases; bases outside gene matches: 7. The CDR3 covers 16 residues. The CDR3, as DNA: TGTGCCAGCAGCGTAGTCTGGGACAGAGGGACAGATACGCAGTATTTT. This translates into CASSVVWDRGTDTQYF.

This sequence joins TRBV29-1 and TRBJ2-7; 7 bases agree with TRBD1. Looked up from germline, CDR1 is SQVTM and CDR2 is ANQGSEA. The J segment lost 1 base and the V segment lost 4 bases, leaving 4 bases of the junction unmatched. The CDR3 is 13 residues long. CDR3 sequence (DNA): TGCAGCGTTGTAAGGGACAGATCCTACGAGCAGTACTTC. Encoded protein: CSVVRDRSYEQYF.

This chain uses TRBV7-3 with TRBJ1-1; D gene uncertain. The CDR3 has 15 residues. CDR1 is SGHTA and CDR2 is FQGTGA in the germline V gene. Trimming stripped 5 bases from V and 1 base from J, with 14 bases between. CDR3 amino acids: CASSPINTGNTEAFF. Here the CDR3 DNA reads TGTGCCAGCAGCCCCATCAACACGGGGAACACTGAAGCTTTCTTT.